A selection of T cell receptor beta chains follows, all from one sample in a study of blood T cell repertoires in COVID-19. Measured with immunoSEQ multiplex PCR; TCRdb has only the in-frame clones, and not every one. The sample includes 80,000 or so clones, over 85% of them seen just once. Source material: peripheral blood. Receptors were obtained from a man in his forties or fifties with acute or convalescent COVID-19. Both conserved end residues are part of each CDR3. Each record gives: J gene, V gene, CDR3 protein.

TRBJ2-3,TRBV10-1,CASSDHGAGTSTDTQYF
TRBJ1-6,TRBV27,CASSWGGRGRGSPLHF
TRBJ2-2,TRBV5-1,CASSYQGANTGELFF
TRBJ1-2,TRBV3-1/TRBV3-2,CASSQAPGAYGYTF
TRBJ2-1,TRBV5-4,CASSSGTRKSDHEQFF
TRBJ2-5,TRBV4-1,CASSPRSGTPRETQYF
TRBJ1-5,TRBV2,CASSSNRGGMGNQPQHF
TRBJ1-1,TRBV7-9,CASSPLELFTEAFF
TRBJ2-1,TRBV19,CATSGSSYNEQFF
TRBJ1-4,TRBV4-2,CASSPTGTDNEKLFF
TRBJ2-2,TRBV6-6,CASSPQFDTGELFF
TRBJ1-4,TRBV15,CATSRGAGPNEKLFF
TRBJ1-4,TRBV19,CASRDRGGGTNEKLFF
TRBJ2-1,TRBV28,CASSLSGGTSREQFF
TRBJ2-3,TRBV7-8,CASNGEGDTQYF
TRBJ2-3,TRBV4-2,CASSQVATLSSTDTQYF
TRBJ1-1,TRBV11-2,CASSLSRGMNTEAFF
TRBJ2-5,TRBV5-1,CASSWTSGVQETQYF
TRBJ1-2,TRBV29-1,CSVHQGALGYTF
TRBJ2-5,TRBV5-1,CASSGPGHKETQYF
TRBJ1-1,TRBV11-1,CASSLRGQGTEAFF
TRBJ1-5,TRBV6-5,CASSFQGGNNQPQHF
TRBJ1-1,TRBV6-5,CASSYSMGAAYTEAFF
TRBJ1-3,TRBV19,CASSFRTGLGGNTIYF
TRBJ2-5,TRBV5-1,CASSLVGETQYF
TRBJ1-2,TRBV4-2,CASSQVVGGDSYGYTF
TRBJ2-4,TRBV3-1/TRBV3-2,CASRPQGARDIQYF